This T cell receptor (beta chain) was captured in a study of regulatory T cells in long-lasting Graves disease. Study-wide results and caveats: Favored usage of TRBV28, TRBJ1-2 and TRBJ2-5 was recorded in persistent disease. Persistent patients shared about 2,800 public clonotypes among themselves. Newly diagnosed patients shared fewer, at more than 750.

iRepertoire HTBI primers and Arm-PCR of CDR3 regions built TCR beta libraries. TCRdb processed the multiplex PCR reads anew with MiXCR; each CDR3 protein has one entry. The table shows 200,000 to 250,000 distinct CDR3 sequences, with approximately 18% occurring only once. The CDR3 runs 18 residues. Trimming pared 8 bases from V and 0 bases from J, leaving 23 bases between. The germline V gene encodes CDR1 MNHEY and CDR2 SVGEGT. This clonotype was seen many times. What it binds is not known. Indicated time point: newly diagnosed GD, antithyroid drugs for less than 3 months. Preparation of the TCR library used RNA extracted from PBMCs. Staff drew roughly 10 milliliters of peripheral blood into EDTA tubes. These data also formed part of another study, on T cells in Graves' hyperthyroidism and ophthalmopathy. That work states: Carried out on the TCR CDR3, a first-round RT-PCR used the HTBI primer set.

Material: peripheral blood mononuclear cells (PBMCs), obtained at new diagnosis, from a patient treated with antithyroid drugs. The chain recombines TRBV6-2 or TRBV6-3 with TRBJ2-1; unclear D gene. The TCR was taken from a woman between 25 and 40 years old with Graves disease. CDR3 sequence reads: CASSSEVSFFNSYNEQFF. CDR3 nucleotide sequence: TGTGCCAGCTCTTCCGAAGTGAGTTTTTTTAACTCCTACAATGAGCAGTTCTTC.